This TCR beta chain was found in a study of cytomegalovirus exposure and HLA in healthy donors. A multiplex PCR was run with 60 Vbeta primers and 13 Jbeta primers. Measured with immunoSEQ multiplex PCR; TCRdb has only the in-frame clones, and not every one. This table holds approximately 200,000 clones, over 65% found once. V dropped 2 bases and J dropped 5; count of bases not matched to a gene: 5. The CDR3 runs 14 residues. Germline V CDR1 and CDR2: MGHRA, YSYEKL. The sequencing input was PBMCs. J is TRBJ2-5 and V is TRBV4-1; 7 bases are shared with TRBD2. This clonotype was obtained from a human donor in good health. This CDR3 reads CASSQPTSSETQYF. CDR3 in DNA: TGCGCCAGCAGCCAACCGACTAGCTCCGAGACCCAGTACTTC.